A selection of T cell receptor beta chains follows, all from one sample in a study of patients and donors after allogeneic stem cell transplantation. MiXCR was run by TCRdb on the RT-PCR reads, yielding one entry per CDR3 protein. The table records about a million distinct CDR3 sequences, about a sixth of them present only once. The sequencing sample was made of blood, either unsorted or a sorted T cell fraction (not recorded which). The receptors stem from a human donor who was either an allogeneic HSCT recipient or a stem cell or donor lymphocyte infusion donor (not recorded which). It is not recorded whose cells these are; they may come from a transplant donor. Both conserved end residues are part of each CDR3. D genes are given only for firm matches. Only part of the rows carry a size: once, few, many, or a class if the clone is expanded.

v_gene: TRBV7-2
abundance: .
d_gene: TRBD1
j_gene: TRBJ1-2
CDR3aa: CASSLGQEANGYTF
CDR3nt: TGTGCCAGCAGCTTGGGACAGGAGGCAAATGGCTACACCTTC

v_gene: TRBV12-3/TRBV12-4
abundance: .
d_gene: .
j_gene: TRBJ2-1
CDR3aa: CASSLDGTEQFF
CDR3nt: TGTGCCAGCAGTTTGGACGGGACTGAGCAGTTCTTC

v_gene: TRBV7-2
abundance: many
d_gene: .
j_gene: TRBJ1-4
CDR3aa: CASSSRQSNEKLFF
CDR3nt: TGTGCCAGCAGCTCCAGACAGTCTAATGAAAAACTGTTTTTT

v_gene: TRBV4-2
abundance: .
d_gene: .
j_gene: TRBJ2-3
CDR3aa: CASSQPGERALGTDTQYF
CDR3nt: TGTGCCAGCAGCCAGCCGGGGGAGCGAGCGTTGGGCACAGATACGCAGTATTTT

v_gene: TRBV11-2
abundance: few
d_gene: .
j_gene: TRBJ2-3
CDR3aa: CASSPRELAMQYF
CDR3nt: TGTGCCAGCAGCCCCCGTGAGCTAGCGATGCAGTATTTT

v_gene: TRBV27
abundance: .
d_gene: .
j_gene: TRBJ2-3
CDR3aa: CASKGRVAADTQYF
CDR3nt: TGTGCCAGCAAGGGCCGGGTCGCGGCAGATACGCAGTATTTT

v_gene: TRBV18
abundance: .
d_gene: TRBD2
j_gene: TRBJ2-3
CDR3aa: CASSRRTSGSLADTQYF
CDR3nt: TGTGCCAGCTCTCGACGGACTAGCGGGAGCTTGGCAGATACGCAGTATTTT

v_gene: TRBV20-1
abundance: many
d_gene: TRBD2
j_gene: TRBJ2-1
CDR3aa: CSARVAGDEQFF
CDR3nt: TGCAGTGCTAGAGTCGCGGGGGATGAGCAGTTCTTC

v_gene: TRBV6-5
abundance: .
d_gene: .
j_gene: TRBJ1-6
CDR3aa: CASSKGTSPLHF
CDR3nt: TGTGCCAGCAGCAAGGGAACTTCACCCCTCCACTTT

v_gene: TRBV6-2/TRBV6-3
abundance: .
d_gene: .
j_gene: TRBJ2-7
CDR3aa: CASSYSGTSAYEQYF
CDR3nt: TGTGCCAGCAGTTACTCGGGGACGTCCGCCTACGAGCAGTACTTC

v_gene: TRBV29-1
abundance: .
d_gene: .
j_gene: TRBJ1-2
CDR3aa: CSGGRAGTYGYTF
CDR3nt: TGCAGCGGGGGGAGGGCAGGGACCTATGGCTACACCTTC

v_gene: TRBV12-3/TRBV12-4
abundance: .
d_gene: TRBD1
j_gene: TRBJ2-1
CDR3aa: CASSLKGTGDNEQFF
CDR3nt: TGTGCCAGCAGTTTAAAGGGGACAGGGGACAATGAGCAGTTCTTC

v_gene: TRBV5-1
abundance: few
d_gene: .
j_gene: TRBJ1-1
CDR3aa: CASSLEDQVNTEAFF
CDR3nt: TGCGCCAGCAGCTTGGAAGACCAGGTAAACACTGAAGCTTTCTTT

v_gene: TRBV6-2/TRBV6-3
abundance: .
d_gene: TRBD2
j_gene: TRBJ2-2
CDR3aa: CASSYSIVGTSGGEVGELFF
CDR3nt: TGTGCCAGCAGTTACTCGATTGTTGGGACTAGCGGGGGGGAGGTCGGGGAGCTGTTTTTT

v_gene: TRBV5-4
abundance: .
d_gene: .
j_gene: TRBJ2-1
CDR3aa: CASGWGGTSYNEQFF
CDR3nt: TGTGCCAGCGGGTGGGGTGGGACCTCCTACAATGAGCAGTTCTTC

v_gene: TRBV14
abundance: .
d_gene: .
j_gene: TRBJ2-5
CDR3aa: CASSQGTKTQETQYF
CDR3nt: TGTGCCAGCAGCCAAGGGACTAAGACTCAAGAGACCCAGTACTTC

v_gene: TRBV19
abundance: .
d_gene: .
j_gene: TRBJ2-3
CDR3aa: CASSIARDTQYF
CDR3nt: TGTGCCAGTAGTATAGCGCGGGATACGCAGTATTTT

v_gene: TRBV12-3/TRBV12-4
abundance: few
d_gene: .
j_gene: TRBJ2-5
CDR3aa: CASSTALAFQETQYF
CDR3nt: TGTGCCAGCAGTACAGCCCTAGCGTTCCAAGAGACCCAGTACTTC

v_gene: TRBV29-1
abundance: few
d_gene: TRBD2
j_gene: TRBJ2-1
CDR3aa: CSVRGLAGPSSYNEQFF
CDR3nt: TGCAGCGTTAGAGGACTAGCGGGACCGAGCTCCTACAATGAGCAGTTCTTC

v_gene: TRBV2
abundance: .
d_gene: .
j_gene: TRBJ1-1
CDR3aa: CAITPENTEAFF
CDR3nt: TGTGCCATCACCCCAGAGAACACTGAAGCTTTCTTT

v_gene: TRBV9
abundance: .
d_gene: TRBD1
j_gene: TRBJ2-2
CDR3aa: CASSTGQGARFGELFF
CDR3nt: TGTGCCAGCAGCACTGGACAGGGGGCGCGGTTCGGGGAGCTGTTTTTT

v_gene: TRBV2
abundance: .
d_gene: TRBD2
j_gene: TRBJ2-3
CDR3aa: CASEAGRESTQYF
CDR3nt: TGTGCCAGTGAAGCGGGGAGAGAGAGTACGCAGTATTTT

v_gene: TRBV6-5
abundance: .
d_gene: .
j_gene: TRBJ2-5
CDR3aa: CASSYSTTGETQYF
CDR3nt: TGTGCCAGCAGTTACTCGACGACTGGAGAGACCCAGTACTTC

v_gene: TRBV12-3/TRBV12-4
abundance: few
d_gene: TRBD1
j_gene: TRBJ1-3
CDR3aa: CASSLRTGEVSNSGNTIYF
CDR3nt: TGTGCCAGCAGTCTCCGGACAGGGGAGGTGAGCAACTCTGGAAACACCATATATTTT

v_gene: TRBV12-3/TRBV12-4
abundance: few
d_gene: TRBD2
j_gene: TRBJ2-6
CDR3aa: CASTPSGGANVLTF
CDR3nt: TGTGCCAGCACCCCTAGCGGTGGGGCCAACGTCCTGACTTTC

v_gene: TRBV7-9
abundance: many
d_gene: TRBD1
j_gene: TRBJ1-2
CDR3aa: CASRRDREDYTF
CDR3nt: TGTGCCAGCAGGCGGGACAGGGAGGACTACACCTTC

v_gene: TRBV20-1
abundance: .
d_gene: TRBD1
j_gene: TRBJ1-1
CDR3aa: CSARNRGFAEAFF
CDR3nt: TGCAGTGCTAGAAACAGGGGGTTCGCTGAAGCTTTCTTT

v_gene: TRBV7-9
abundance: .
d_gene: TRBD1
j_gene: TRBJ1-1
CDR3aa: CASSLVRRGRSTEAFF
CDR3nt: TGTGCCAGCAGCTTAGTCCGAAGGGGGCGGTCAACTGAAGCTTTCTTT

v_gene: TRBV5-1
abundance: many
d_gene: .
j_gene: TRBJ2-5
CDR3aa: CASSFYGGPGETQYF
CDR3nt: TGCGCCAGCAGCTTTTACGGAGGGCCTGGGGAGACCCAGTACTTC

v_gene: TRBV7-3
abundance: few
d_gene: .
j_gene: TRBJ2-1
CDR3aa: CASSLTGAEQFF
CDR3nt: TGTGCCAGCAGCTTAACTGGGGCGGAGCAGTTCTTC

v_gene: TRBV6-5
abundance: many
d_gene: .
j_gene: TRBJ2-7
CDR3aa: CASSYQGTYEQYF
CDR3nt: TGTGCCAGCAGTTACCAGGGGACCTACGAGCAGTACTTC

v_gene: TRBV6-2/TRBV6-3
abundance: .
d_gene: .
j_gene: TRBJ2-1
CDR3aa: CASYPLHVPYNEQFF
CDR3nt: TGTGCCAGCTACCCCCTCCACGTGCCTTACAATGAGCAGTTCTTC

v_gene: TRBV7-9
abundance: few
d_gene: .
j_gene: TRBJ1-1
CDR3aa: CASSSDGLEAFF
CDR3nt: TGTGCCAGCAGTTCGGACGGACTTGAAGCTTTCTTT

v_gene: TRBV3-1
abundance: many
d_gene: .
j_gene: TRBJ1-3
CDR3aa: CASSQDRSGNTIYF
CDR3nt: TGTGCCAGCAGCCAAGATCGCTCTGGAAACACCATATATTTT

v_gene: TRBV11-2
abundance: .
d_gene: TRBD2
j_gene: TRBJ2-7
CDR3aa: CASRKPGLAMYEQYF
CDR3nt: TGTGCCAGCAGGAAGCCGGGACTAGCGATGTACGAGCAGTACTTC

v_gene: TRBV12-3/TRBV12-4
abundance: many
d_gene: .
j_gene: TRBJ1-1
CDR3aa: CASRTEMNTEAFF
CDR3nt: TGTGCCAGCAGGACAGAGATGAACACTGAAGCTTTCTTT

v_gene: TRBV3-1
abundance: .
d_gene: .
j_gene: TRBJ2-1
CDR3aa: CASSQEAGTYNEQFF
CDR3nt: TGTGCCAGCAGCCAAGAAGCCGGAACCTACAATGAGCAGTTCTTC

v_gene: TRBV20-1
abundance: few
d_gene: TRBD2
j_gene: TRBJ2-4
CDR3aa: CSATGLAGQVAKNIQYF
CDR3nt: TGCAGTGCTACGGGACTAGCCGGACAGGTTGCCAAAAACATTCAGTACTTC

v_gene: TRBV7-9
abundance: .
d_gene: .
j_gene: TRBJ1-2
CDR3aa: CASSLGPMAGYTF
CDR3nt: TGTGCCAGCAGCTTGGGGCCGATGGCGGGCTACACCTTC

v_gene: TRBV20-1
abundance: .
d_gene: .
j_gene: TRBJ2-6
CDR3aa: CSARAQGNSGANVLTF
CDR3nt: TGCAGTGCTAGAGCCCAGGGGAACTCTGGGGCCAACGTCCTGACTTTC

v_gene: TRBV28
abundance: .
d_gene: TRBD1
j_gene: TRBJ2-5
CDR3aa: CASSSQWTGAQETQYF
CDR3nt: TGTGCCAGCAGTTCCCAGTGGACAGGGGCGCAAGAGACCCAGTACTTC

v_gene: TRBV5-6
abundance: few
d_gene: .
j_gene: TRBJ1-3
CDR3aa: CASSLGQIIIAGNTIYF
CDR3nt: TGTGCCAGCAGCTTGGGACAGATAATAATAGCTGGAAACACCATATATTTT

v_gene: TRBV29-1
abundance: many
d_gene: .
j_gene: TRBJ2-5
CDR3aa: CRGIGETQYF
CDR3nt: TGCAGGGGGATCGGCGAGACCCAGTACTTC

v_gene: TRBV20-1
abundance: .
d_gene: .
j_gene: TRBJ2-5
CDR3aa: CSANGKKGSYQETQYF
CDR3nt: TGCAGTGCAAATGGAAAGAAGGGCTCGTATCAAGAGACCCAGTACTTC

v_gene: TRBV7-9
abundance: .
d_gene: .
j_gene: TRBJ1-2
CDR3aa: CASRNTDREPDGYTF
CDR3nt: TGTGCCAGCAGAAACACCGACCGGGAACCAGATGGCTACACCTTC